The 10 T cell receptor beta chains below were found in one sample sequenced in a study of T cells in Graves' hyperthyroidism and ophthalmopathy. The CDR3 regions of TCR beta were amplified from RNA transcripts. The HTBI primer set was used in a first-round RT-PCR of the TCR CDR3. TCRdb re-called the multiplex PCR reads with MiXCR, one entry per CDR3 protein. This table has approximately 560,000 distinct CDR3 sequences, approximately 44% appearing once. Sample: peripheral blood or thyroid tissue (not recorded which). These receptors were collected from a young woman with Graves' hyperthyroidism.

In the case of this clonotype: A much larger clone lies a single base off, so this may be a read error. This chain connects TRBV20-1 to TRBJ2-7; 10 positions agree with TRBD2. V shed 2 bases and J 3 bases; nucleotides not matched to a gene: 1. Germline CDR1 DFQATT, CDR2 SNEGSKA (reference sequence). This CDR3 region has 13 residues. The CDR3 sequence is CSARPSGSYEQYF. The CDR3 DNA reads TGCAGTGCTAGACCTAGCGGGAGCTACGAGCAGTACTTC.

This clonotype was seen a few times. The chain carries TRBV7-9 and TRBJ1-1; D is uncertain. V was cut by 5 bases and J by 4 bases, with 20 bases left in between. The germline gives CDR1 SEHNR, CDR2 FQNEAQ (reference sequence). The CDR3 is 16 residues long. The CDR3 DNA follows: TGTGCCAGCAGCCAGCCACCCCCCCCGGTGGGCACTGAAGCTTTCTTT. This codes for CASSQPPPPVGTEAFF.

This clonotype was seen many times. The chain is built from TRBV7-3 and TRBJ1-2; D unresolved. This CDR3 contains 15 residues. Trimming shortened V by 1 base and J by 1 base, and 10 bases separated the two germline ends. Germline assignment: CDR1 SGHTA and CDR2 FQGTGA. The DNA for the CDR3 is TGTGCCAGCAGCTTAATGCCGGGCTATAACTATGGCTACACCTTC. Translating it yields CASSLMPGYNYGYTF.

J is TRBJ1-2 and V is TRBV20-1, with TRBD1 matching 8 bases. The junction had 7 bases not matched to a gene; V was cut back by 0 bases and J by 4 bases. Germline V gene sequence: CDR1 DFQATT, CDR2 SNEGSKA (reference sequence). The CDR3 covers 15 residues. The CDR3 coding sequence is TGCAGTGCTAGAGATGGTGACAGGGGCTTCTATGGCTACACCTTC. As protein: CSARDGDRGFYGYTF.

A word on this clonotype: With a much larger clone just one base away, this may be a read error. The chain combines TRBV20-1 with TRBJ1-2, with D unresolved. The CDR3 spans 13 residues. Germline V gene sequence: CDR1 DFQATT, CDR2 SNEGSKA (reference sequence). DNA of the CDR3: TGCTGTGCTAGGTCTGGAGCTAACTATGGCTACACCTTC. Translated, it gives CCARSGANYGYTF.

DNA of the CDR3: TGTGCCAGCAGACTGGCCAGTTTAATTGGCTACACCTTC. This gives the protein CASRLASLIGYTF. The chain recombines TRBV2 with TRBJ1-2, with no clear D. CDR1 is SNHLY, CDR2 FYNNEI, per germline. V lost 6 bases and J 7 bases, leaving 15 bases between the germline ends. This CDR3 region has 13 residues.

Notes on this clonotype: A much larger clone lies one base from this, so it may be a read error. This chain uses TRBV9 with TRBJ1-3; D is unclear. This CDR3 has 13 residues. CDR1 is SGDLS, CDR2 YYNGEE, per germline. CDR3 protein: CVSSRSSGNTIYF. CDR3 sequence (DNA): TGTGTCAGCAGCCGGAGCTCTGGAAACACCATATATTTT.

The V and J genes are TRBV20-1 and TRBJ1-4, with D hard to call. Trimming took 1 base from V and 8 from J, leaving 14 bases between them. Germline CDR1 reads DFQATT; CDR2 reads SNEGSKA (reference sequence). This CDR3 region has 14 residues. The CDR3 bases are TGCAGTGCTAGAGGTCCTCCGGGGTGGGAAAAACTGTTTTTT. Its translation: CSARGPPGWEKLFF.

J is TRBJ1-1 and V is TRBV10-3; TRBD1 aligns across 9 bases. Germline V lookup: CDR1 ENHRY, CDR2 SYGVKD. The CDR3 consists of 14 residues. With V trimmed by 10 bases and J by 3 bases, 9 bases remained unmatched. The CDR3 nucleotides are TGTGCCACCTCTGACGGGACAGGGTACACTGAAGCTTTCTTT. It translates to CATSDGTGYTEAFF.

This clonotype was recorded a few times. Here the CDR3 DNA reads TGCGCCAGCAGCTTGGTCCAGGGCGGGATGTCCGGGGAGCTGTTTTTT. Translated: CASSLVQGGMSGELFF. The rearrangement uses TRBV5-1 and TRBJ2-2; a possible D gene is TRBD2 (6 bases). The V gene lost 0 bases and the J gene lost 6 bases, with 15 bases spanning the gap. Germline V gives CDR1 SGHRS, CDR2 YFSETQ. The length of the CDR3 is 16 residues.